The present T cell receptor (beta chain) was sequenced within a study of CD8+ T cells in alopecia areata. Study information: Each of the treated patients was given oral tofacitinib, 5 to 10 mg twice daily, for moderate-to-severe alopecia areata.

Starting from PBMCs, sorting isolated CD4+ and CD8+ T cells. This clone was seen a handful of times. Trimming took 3 bases from V and 4 from J; bases not matched to a gene: 3. The CDR3 runs 15 residues. Germline V gene data show CDR1 as SEHNR and CDR2 as FQNEAQ (reference sequence). RNA was extracted and reverse transcribed into cDNA as the sequencing template. Profiled with immunoSEQ multiplex PCR; TCRdb holds only in-frame clones, not every one. The sample lists some 210,000 clones; 50% to 60% were seen once. The sample in question was CD4+ T cells sorted from blood, obtained at week 0. This TCR came from a human donor with alopecia areata. The chain recombines TRBV7-9 with TRBJ2-3, with 11 bases identical to TRBD1. CDR3 nucleotide sequence: TGTGCCAGCAGCTTGGTGGGACAGGGGGCAGATACGCAGTATTTT. Encoded protein: CASSLVGQGADTQYF. The complete variable domain, with remaining parts taken from reference TRBV7-9 and TRBJ2-3, reads DTGVSQNPRHKITKRGQNVTFRCDPISEHNRLYWYRQTLGQGPEFLTYFQNEAQLEKSRLLSDRFSAERPKGSFSTLEIQRTEQGDSAMYLCASSLVGQGADTQYFGPGTRLTVL.